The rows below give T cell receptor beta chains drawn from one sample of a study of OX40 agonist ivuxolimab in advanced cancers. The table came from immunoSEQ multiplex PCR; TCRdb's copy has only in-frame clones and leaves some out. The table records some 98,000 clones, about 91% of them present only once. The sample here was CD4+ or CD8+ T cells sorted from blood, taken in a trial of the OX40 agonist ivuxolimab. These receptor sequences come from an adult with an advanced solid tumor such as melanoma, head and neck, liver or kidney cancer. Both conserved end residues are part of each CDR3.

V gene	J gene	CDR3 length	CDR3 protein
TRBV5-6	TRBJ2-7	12	CASSLAERQWYF
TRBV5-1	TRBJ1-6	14	CASSLRQSNSPLHF
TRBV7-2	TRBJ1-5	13	CASSSQFDQPQHF
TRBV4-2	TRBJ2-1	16	CASSQDRAGGLNEQFF
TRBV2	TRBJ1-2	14	CASSEMGLGYGYTF
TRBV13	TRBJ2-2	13	CASSLGGGGELFF
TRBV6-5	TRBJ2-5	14	CASSLAGPQETQYF
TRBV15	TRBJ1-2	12	CATSTDNYGYTF
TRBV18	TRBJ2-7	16	CASSPANSGRANEQYF
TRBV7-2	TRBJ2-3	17	CASSPRTSSPRGDTQYF
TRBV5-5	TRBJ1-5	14	CASSKGQGRQPQHF
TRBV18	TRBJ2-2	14	CASSHGSSTGELFF
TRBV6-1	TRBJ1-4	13	CASSASFNEKLFF
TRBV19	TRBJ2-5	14	CASSIRTGKETQYF
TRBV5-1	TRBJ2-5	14	CASSLARVRETQYF
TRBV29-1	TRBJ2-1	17	CSVEGMTSGGTYNEQFF
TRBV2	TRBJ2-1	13	CASSESLNNEQFF
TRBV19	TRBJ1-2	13	CASSTKVYYGYTF
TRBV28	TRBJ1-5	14	CASSHDSGNQPQHF
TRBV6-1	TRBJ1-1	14	CASSVDRGRTEAFF
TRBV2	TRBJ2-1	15	CASSGREGSRNEQFF
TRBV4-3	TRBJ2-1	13	CASSLPGGDEQFF
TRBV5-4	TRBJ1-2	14	CASSLEGRGRGYTF
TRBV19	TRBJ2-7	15	CASSTRGLAGDEQYF
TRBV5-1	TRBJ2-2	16	CASSLDRGLNTGELFF
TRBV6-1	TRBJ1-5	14	CASRAPGAGQPQHF
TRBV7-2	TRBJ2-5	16	CASSGTSGSGRETQYF
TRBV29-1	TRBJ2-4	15	CSVDGYRGTKNIQYF
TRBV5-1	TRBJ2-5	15	CASSRGGAQQETQYF
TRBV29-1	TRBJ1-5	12	CSVASGGQPQHF
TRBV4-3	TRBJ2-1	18	CASSQRTSDKLSYNEQFF
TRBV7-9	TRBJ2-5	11	CASSEGSTQYF
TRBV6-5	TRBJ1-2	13	CASSTTGPGGYTF
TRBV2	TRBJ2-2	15	CASSPDRDNTGELFF
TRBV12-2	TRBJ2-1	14	CASLTQNPYNEQFF
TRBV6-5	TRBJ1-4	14	CASSYSRTNEKLFF
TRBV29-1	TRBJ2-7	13	CSGKQGPSYEQYF
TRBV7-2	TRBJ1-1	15	CASSIIADRNTEAFF
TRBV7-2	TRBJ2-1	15	CASSFEGLAGFEQFF
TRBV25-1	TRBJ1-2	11	CASSEHYGYTF
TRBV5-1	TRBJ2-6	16	CASSPRQSSGANVLTF
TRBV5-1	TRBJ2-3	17	CASSIGDLIPPADTQYF
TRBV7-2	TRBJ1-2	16	CASSLVYRPLNYGYTF
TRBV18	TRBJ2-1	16	CASSLAGTGVYNEQFF
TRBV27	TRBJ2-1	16	CASSAGAGGAGVEQFF
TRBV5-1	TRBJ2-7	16	CASSPGDRTRTYEQYF
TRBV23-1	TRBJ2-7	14	CASSQSQGRIEQYF
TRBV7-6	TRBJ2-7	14	CASSPRSGAYEQYF
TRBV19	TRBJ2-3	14	CASSGRSRADTQYF
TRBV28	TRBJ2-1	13	CASSGSGYNEQFF
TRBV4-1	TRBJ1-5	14	CASSPRTGNQPQHF